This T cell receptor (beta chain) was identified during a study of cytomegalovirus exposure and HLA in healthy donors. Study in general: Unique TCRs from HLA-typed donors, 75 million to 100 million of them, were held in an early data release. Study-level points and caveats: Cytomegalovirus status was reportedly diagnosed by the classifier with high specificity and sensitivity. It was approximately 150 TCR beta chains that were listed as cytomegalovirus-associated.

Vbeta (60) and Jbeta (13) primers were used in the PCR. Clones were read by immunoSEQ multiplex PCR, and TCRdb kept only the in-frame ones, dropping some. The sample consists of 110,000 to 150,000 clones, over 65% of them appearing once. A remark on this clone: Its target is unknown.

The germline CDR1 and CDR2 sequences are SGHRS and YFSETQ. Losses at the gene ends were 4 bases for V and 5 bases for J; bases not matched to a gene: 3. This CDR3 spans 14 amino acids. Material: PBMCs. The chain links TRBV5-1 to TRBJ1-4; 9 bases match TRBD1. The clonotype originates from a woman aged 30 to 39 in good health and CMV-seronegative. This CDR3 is CASSIGQGNEKLFF. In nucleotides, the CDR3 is TGCGCCAGCAGCATCGGACAGGGGAATGAAAAACTGTTTTTT.